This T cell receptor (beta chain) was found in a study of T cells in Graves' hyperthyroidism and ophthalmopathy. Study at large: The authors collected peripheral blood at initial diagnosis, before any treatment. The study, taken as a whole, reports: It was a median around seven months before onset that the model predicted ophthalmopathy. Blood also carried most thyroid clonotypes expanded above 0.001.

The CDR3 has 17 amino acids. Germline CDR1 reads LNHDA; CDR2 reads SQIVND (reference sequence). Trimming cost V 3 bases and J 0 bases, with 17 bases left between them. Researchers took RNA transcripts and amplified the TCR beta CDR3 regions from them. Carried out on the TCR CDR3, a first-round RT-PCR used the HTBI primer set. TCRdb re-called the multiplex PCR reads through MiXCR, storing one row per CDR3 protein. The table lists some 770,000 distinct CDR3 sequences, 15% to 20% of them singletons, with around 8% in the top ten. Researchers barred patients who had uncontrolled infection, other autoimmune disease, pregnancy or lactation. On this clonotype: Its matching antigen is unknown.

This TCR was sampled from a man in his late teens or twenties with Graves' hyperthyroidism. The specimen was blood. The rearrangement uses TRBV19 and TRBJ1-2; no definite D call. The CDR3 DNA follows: TGTGCCAGTAGTATTTTCCCTCCAGGCAAGACTAACTATGGCTACACCTTC. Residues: CASSIFPPGKTNYGYTF.